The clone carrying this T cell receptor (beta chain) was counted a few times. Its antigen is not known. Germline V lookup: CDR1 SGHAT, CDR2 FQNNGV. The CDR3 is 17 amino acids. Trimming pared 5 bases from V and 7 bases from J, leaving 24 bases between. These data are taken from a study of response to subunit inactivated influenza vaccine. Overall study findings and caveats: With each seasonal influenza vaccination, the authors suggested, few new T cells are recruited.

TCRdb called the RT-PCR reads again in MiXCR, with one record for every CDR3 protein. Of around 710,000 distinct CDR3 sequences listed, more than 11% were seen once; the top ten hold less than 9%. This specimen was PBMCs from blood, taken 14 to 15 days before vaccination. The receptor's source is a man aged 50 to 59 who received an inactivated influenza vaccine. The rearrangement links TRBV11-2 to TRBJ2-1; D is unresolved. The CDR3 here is CASSPDILTWGPNEQFF. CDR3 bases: TGTGCCAGCAGCCCCGATATCCTCACGTGGGGTCCGAATGAGCAGTTCTTC.